This paragraph reports one T cell receptor (beta chain). CDR1 and CDR2 (germline): LNHDA, SQIVND (reference sequence). The CDR3 is 15 amino acids. The V end was cut by 6 bases, the J end by 6 bases, with 18 bases between. This sample stems from a study of blood T cell repertoires in COVID-19. Study summary: Sites across the United States, Italy and Spain contributed samples from acute and convalescent COVID-19. Sources were T cells, B-cell-depleted T cells, or PBMCs; the material itself was cDNA or gDNA.

As handled by the study authors: Nucleated cell number was recorded as an estimate derived from reference gene primer amplification. TCRdb keeps only in-frame clones here, not all; method: immunoSEQ multiplex PCR. V and J calls and clone size are given by that table; D and trimming were obtained from the DNA. The table lists hundreds of thousands of clones, approximately 88% of them singletons. V usage is TRBV19 and J usage is TRBJ1-5; D not resolved. Sequenced: peripheral blood. The sequence was collected from a man aged 35 to 55 with acute or convalescent COVID-19. As DNA, the CDR3 is TGTGCCAGTAGCAACTTGGCGGGGTCTCCTCAGCCCCAGCATTTT. This translates into CASSNLAGSPQPQHF.